This entry features one TCR beta chain sequence. In its sample, this clonotype was seen a few times. Its antigen is unknown. No per-base quality is available; no much larger clone lies one base away. The data are from a study of human T cells and chemical hapten exposure (dated by TCRdb to the early 2020s). Turning to the overall study: For sensitization, 2% DPC in acetone was applied to a roughly 2 cm by roughly 2 cm area of upper inner arm skin. Libraries were pooled for sequencing, and variation in per-sample TCR yields was attributed mainly to small differences in library volumes within the pool. Blood for TCR sequencing was provided by twenty-nine alopecia patients at one to four time points (pre-sensitization, 2, 6 and 24 weeks). Blood samples were taken from patients before sensitization (week 0) and then at 2, 6 and about 24 weeks after DPC sensitization. In alopecia patients, the study followed how the peripheral blood TCR repertoire changed in vivo over primary and secondary sensitization to diphenylcyclopropenone (DPC), a hapten. Patch testing was performed on the upper back with Finn chambers containing 0.01% DPC, and the patch tests were scored after 6 days according to International Contact Dermatitis Research Group standards. Throughout the study period of roughly 24 weeks, patients also received therapeutic DPC doses to the scalp every week. The patient cohort, mostly female, included alopecia areata with under or over 50% scalp involvement, alopecia totalis and alopecia universalis. General study outcomes and caveats: After repeated subsampling, changes were observed in the strength of the expansion versus patch-test correlation and in the threshold at which the correlation became significant. All patients had alopecia, a presumed autoimmune disease, so their immune response might differ from that of healthy individuals. Significantly more large CDR3 similarity clusters were formed by expanded TCRs than by pre-sensitization or healthy control sets, consistent with antigen-driven responses. Patch test score correlated positively with the number of PT1 expanded TCRs, reaching significance at thresholds 8, 16 and 32 but not at 4. DPC sensitization did not change how many TCRs were above 1 in 1000 frequency, and no evidence was found of alterations in global repertoire structure.

The method was RACE. The sequencer was a NextSeq 500. Library preparation attached unique molecular identifiers to individual cDNA molecules for quantitative, reproducible TCR counting. Both TCR alpha and TCR beta chains were sequenced from each blood RNA sample. Processing in the source paper ran as follows. The median number of TCRs per sample was some 100,000, ranging from about 20,000 to 690,600. The Decombinator software suite was used to annotate V, J and CDR3 in the TCR reads. To make PS versus PT1 abundance plots, every sample was subsampled to the same number of TCRs (28,000). TCRs were defined as expanded if absent before sensitization and observed at least eight times at the 2-week time point. Starting from the raw public reads, TCRdb applied fastp trimming at Q25, assembled clones with MiXCR and retained in-frame beta chains. Records with the same CDR3 protein are collapsed into one entry carrying the most frequent genes and DNA. TCRdb's processing, not the study's, gives the V and J calls here. The sample table shows about 380,000 distinct CDR3 sequences, and more than 4.5% are seen once. About 2.1% of the sample is held by the ten biggest clonotypes.

At the junction V is shortened by 4 bases and J by 2 bases, with 13 bases in between. From cysteine to phenylalanine, the CDR3 is 14 amino acids long. Of all the DNA, just the CDR3 is kept, 42 bases in frame from base 1. Sequences SGHKS (CDR1) and YYEKEE (CDR2) are obtained from the germline V gene (reference sequence). Sample time point, as interpreted from the label and publication: patch test 1, 2 weeks after DPC sensitization. Interpreted using the paper, the treatment or condition label stands for: therapeutic diphenylcyclopropenone sensitization with weekly scalp DPC. Blood at each patch-test visit was drawn before the patch test was applied. Eligible patients were aged 18 to 70, diagnosed with alopecia, deemed suitable for DPC therapy, and excluded if pregnant. Unfractionated whole blood was collected in Tempus Blood RNA tubes, and total RNA was extracted from that blood.

This clonotype was sampled from a woman between 50 and 59 years old with alopecia areata. Some clones in this sample may be carry-over from other donors' samples. The sequence joins TRBV5-5 to TRBJ2-7, with the D assignment possibly TRBD1 or TRBD2, given 5 matching bases for each. Here the sequenced sample was whole blood, taken in connection with sensitization to the hapten diphenylcyclopropenone (DPC). The DNA is as follows: TGTGCCAGCAGCCCGACGGGACGGCCCTACGAGCAGTACTTC. It is translated as CASSPTGRPYEQYF.